Presented here are 20 T cell receptor beta chains from one specimen sequenced in a study of blood T cell repertoires in COVID-19. The repertoire was sequenced with immunoSEQ multiplex PCR; TCRdb's copy has only in-frame clones and lacks some. The sample lists tens of thousands of clones, 75% to 85% occurring once. The material sequenced was peripheral blood. All receptors come from a woman between 65 and 79 years old with acute or convalescent COVID-19.

The chain is built from TRBV18 and TRBJ2-5, with 9 bases aligning to TRBD2. From germline, CDR1 is KGHSH and CDR2 LQKENI. V dropped 1 base and J dropped 3; count of bases not matched to a gene: 3. This CDR3 is built from 15 residues. CDR3 residues: CASSPRLAGEETQYF. The CDR3 DNA follows: TGTGCCAGCTCACCACGGTTAGCGGGGGAAGAGACCCAGTACTTC.

This chain joins TRBV29-1 and TRBJ1-2; 8 bases fit TRBD1. The germline V gene has CDR1 SQVTM and CDR2 ANQGSEA. The CDR3 consists of 13 residues. J lost 2 bases, V lost 7 bases, and 6 bases had no gene match. The CDR3 sequence: CSARTGSNYGYTF. Here the CDR3 DNA reads TGCAGCGCCCGGACAGGGTCCAACTATGGCTACACCTTC.

The genes are TRBV4-1 and TRBJ2-7; D gene uncertain. The length of the CDR3 is 15 residues. Germline lookup yields CDR1 MGHRA and CDR2 YSYEKL. V was cut by 0 bases and J by 2 bases, with 11 bases left in between. CDR3 in DNA: TGCGCCAGCAGCCAAGAGAGGATCCCCCCCTACGAGCAGTACTTC. It specifies CASSQERIPPYEQYF.

The chain combines TRBV6-2 or TRBV6-3 with TRBJ1-5, with D possibly TRBD1 on 6 matching bases. Trimming pared 5 bases from V and 0 bases from J, leaving 14 bases between. The germline gives CDR1 MNHEY, CDR2 SVGEGT. The CDR3 contains 16 residues. DNA of the CDR3: TGTGCCAGCAGTCCGCGGACAGCTTTTAGCAATCAGCCCCAGCATTTT. Protein sequence: CASSPRTAFSNQPQHF.

V usage is TRBV5-1 and J usage is TRBJ1-1, with D maybe TRBD1 (6 bases). Between the trimmed V and J ends, which lost 4 bases and 2 bases, there was a span of 9 bases. The CDR3 length is 13 residues. Germline V gene sequence: CDR1 SGHRS, CDR2 YFSETQ. CDR3 nucleotide sequence: TGCGCCAGCAGCGGGGGGGCAAACACTGAAGCTTTCTTT. Its translation: CASSGGANTEAFF.

This clone was seen just once. The chain links TRBV11-2 to TRBJ2-5; possibly TRBD2 for D (7 bases). CDR1 and CDR2 (germline): SGHAT, FQNNGV. V was clipped by 1 base and J by 4 bases, with 10 bases between them. The CDR3 contains 14 residues. CDR3 residues: CASSLGGGGETQYF. The CDR3 DNA sequence: TGTGCCAGCAGCTTAGGGGGGGGCGGAGAGACCCAGTACTTC.

This chain connects TRBV11-3 to TRBJ2-7; D perhaps matches TRBD2 (6 bases). CDR1 and CDR2 (germline): SGHNT, YENEEA. The CDR3 runs 15 residues. V dropped 8 bases and J dropped 3 bases, with 20 bases sitting between them. The CDR3 protein is CASAGTFKDGYEQYF. The CDR3 DNA reads TGTGCCAGCGCCGGGACTTTTAAGGACGGCTACGAGCAGTACTTC.

The chain uses TRBV12-3 or TRBV12-4 and TRBJ1-1; TRBD1 matches at 9 bases. This CDR3 is built from 13 residues. J was trimmed by 7 bases and V by 7 bases; bases with no gene match: 7. The CDR3 reads CASTPGQGNEAFF. Written as DNA, the CDR3 is TGTGCCAGCACCCCGGGACAGGGAAATGAAGCTTTCTTT.

The rearrangement links TRBV7-9 to TRBJ2-5; 11 positions match TRBD1. Germline V lookup: CDR1 SEHNR, CDR2 FQNEAQ (reference sequence). J was trimmed by 2 bases and V by 5 bases; bases with no gene match: 7. The CDR3 is made up of 16 amino acids. The CDR3 protein is CASSLRTGGPQETQYF. The DNA for the CDR3 is TGTGCCAGCAGCCTCAGGACAGGGGGCCCTCAAGAGACCCAGTACTTC.

The chain couples TRBV6-6 to TRBJ1-5; no definite D call. Germline assignment: CDR1 MNHNY and CDR2 SVGAGI (reference sequence). V dropped 2 bases and J dropped 2 bases, with 7 bases sitting between them. This CDR3 comprises 14 residues. CDR3 region: CASSYGGGNQPQHF. For the CDR3, the DNA is TGTGCCAGCAGTTACGGCGGGGGCAATCAGCCCCAGCATTTT.

DNA for the CDR3: TGCGCCAGCAGCTTGTCCCAATTTACAGGGGAAAAACTGTTTTTT. Translation: CASSLSQFTGEKLFF. This rearrangement joins TRBV5-1 to TRBJ1-4; D may be TRBD1 (6 bases). CDR1 SGHRS and CDR2 YFSETQ come from the germline V gene. The CDR3 runs to 15 residues. Trimming cost V 1 base and J 8 bases, with 15 bases left between them.

This clone was seen a handful of times. The chain has TRBV5-8 and TRBJ2-7; D perhaps matches TRBD2 (6 bases). This CDR3 spans 15 amino acids. V lost 1 base and J lost 3, with 14 bases in between. CDR1 is SGHTS, CDR2 YDEGEE, per germline. CDR3: CASSLLAGSFYEQYF. CDR3 DNA sequence: TGTGCCAGCAGCTTGCTTGCGGGGAGCTTCTACGAGCAGTACTTC.

The V call is TRBV21-1, the J call TRBJ1-5; TRBD1, as called in the table, went unchecked against the DNA. TRBV21-1 is noted as a pseudogene. The length of the CDR3 is 14 residues. In DNA form, the CDR3 reads TGTGCCAGCAGCTCCGGGACAAGTAATCAGCCCCAGCATTTT. Amino acids: CASSSGTSNQPQHF.

V and J are TRBV4-3 and TRBJ1-1, with 8 nucleotides matching TRBD1. The CDR3 sequence is 15 residues long. V gave up 2 bases and J gave up 3 bases; unmatched junction bases: 5. Germline assignment: CDR1 LGHNA and CDR2 YSLEER. Here the CDR3 reads CASSQRPQGDTEAFF. CDR3 bases: TGCGCCAGCAGCCAACGCCCACAGGGGGACACTGAAGCTTTCTTT.

The V gene is TRBV11-2, the J gene TRBJ1-1; TRBD1 agrees at 10 bases. Unmatched junction bases numbered 7, after V lost 5 bases and J lost 4 bases. Germline loops: CDR1 SGHAT, CDR2 FQNNGV. This CDR3 is built from 15 residues. The CDR3 DNA follows: TGTGCCAGCAGCGGGGGACAGGGGCTGGGCACTGAAGCTTTCTTT. Translation gives CASSGGQGLGTEAFF.

This clone was found once. The chain employs TRBV5-5 and TRBJ1-1; the D is unclear. Looked up from germline, CDR1 is SGHKS and CDR2 is YYEKEE (reference sequence). Trimming pared 1 base from V and 1 base from J, leaving 8 bases between. The CDR3 consists of 14 residues. CDR3 sequence reads: CASSLIPPNTEAFF. CDR3 sequence (DNA): TGTGCCAGCAGCTTGATCCCTCCGAACACTGAAGCTTTCTTT.

This clone was counted ten times or more. V usage is TRBV18 and J usage is TRBJ1-1; TRBD1 is a possible D gene (6 bases). The germline V gene has CDR1 KGHSH and CDR2 LQKENI. V lost 5 bases and J 5 bases, leaving 15 bases between the germline ends. This CDR3 has 14 amino acids. The CDR3 DNA follows: TGTGCCAGCTCAGCCAGACAAACAGGGACTGAAGCTTTCTTT. Protein sequence: CASSARQTGTEAFF.

This chain connects TRBV7-2 to TRBJ2-1; weak D call: TRBD1 (5 bases). The CDR3 is made up of 14 amino acids. Germline-derived CDR1 and CDR2 are SGHTA and FQGNSA. Trimming cost V 1 base and J 7 bases, with 11 bases left between them. The CDR3 DNA follows: TGTGCCAGCAGCTTAGATTTTGGGGCAAATGAGCAGTTCTTC. It is translated as CASSLDFGANEQFF.

V and J are TRBV14 and TRBJ1-6; no clear D. Germline CDR1 reads SGHDN; CDR2 reads FVKESK. V was cut by 4 bases and J by 9 bases, with 16 bases left in between. The CDR3 sequence is 15 residues long. CDR3 sequence (DNA): TGTGCCAGCAGCCGCACCGGGAATTGGATTTCACCCCTCCACTTT. Residues: CASSRTGNWISPLHF.

The genes are TRBV3-1 (or the pseudogene TRBV3-2) and TRBJ1-3, with D perhaps TRBD1 (5 bases). The V gene lost 4 bases and the J gene lost 1 base, with 8 bases spanning the gap. The CDR3 spans 14 residues. Germline assignment: CDR1 LGHDT and CDR2 YNNKEL (reference sequence). The CDR3 nucleotides are TGTGCCAGCAGCCTTCGGGGGTCTGGAAACACCATATATTTT. Protein product: CASSLRGSGNTIYF.